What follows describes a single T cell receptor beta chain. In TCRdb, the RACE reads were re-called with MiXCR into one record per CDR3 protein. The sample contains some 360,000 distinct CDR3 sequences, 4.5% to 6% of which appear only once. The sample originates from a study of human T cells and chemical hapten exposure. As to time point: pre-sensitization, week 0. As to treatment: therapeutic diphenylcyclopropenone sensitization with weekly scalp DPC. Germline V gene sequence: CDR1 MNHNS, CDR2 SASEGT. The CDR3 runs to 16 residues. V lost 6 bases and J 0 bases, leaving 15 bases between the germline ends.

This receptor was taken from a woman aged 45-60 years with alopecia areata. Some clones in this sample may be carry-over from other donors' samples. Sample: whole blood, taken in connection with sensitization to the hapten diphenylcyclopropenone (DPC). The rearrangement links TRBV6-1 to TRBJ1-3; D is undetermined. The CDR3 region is CASSVDGAYSGNTIYF. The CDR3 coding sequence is TGTGCCAGCAGCGTGGACGGAGCCTACTCTGGAAACACCATATATTTT.